The clone carrying this T cell receptor (beta chain) was seen only once. The data stem from a study of PD-1 blockade in classical Hodgkin lymphoma. Clones were sequenced by immunoSEQ multiplex PCR, and TCRdb holds only the in-frame ones, with some missing. The sample holds around 93,000 clones, just under 80% seen once. The CDR3 has 12 residues. Germline V gene data show CDR1 as ENHRY and CDR2 as SYGVKD. V dropped 1 base and J dropped 9 bases, with 7 bases sitting between them. As for time point: cycle 4 day 1 (C4D1), after five to seven weeks of nivolumab. Exposure to brentuximab vedotin varied, and each patient had relapsed following autologous stem cell transplantation.

This TCR derives from a human donor with classical Hodgkin lymphoma. The input for sequencing was peripheral blood mononuclear cells (PBMCs), taken before the fourth cycle of nivolumab. The chain carries TRBV10-3 and TRBJ1-5, with a possible D match to TRBD1 (5 bases). CDR3 in amino acids: CAISEFGAPQHF. CDR3 coding DNA: TGTGCCATCAGTGAGTTCGGGGCGCCCCAGCATTTT.